This TCR beta chain was retrieved from a study of beta chain features in type 1 diabetes (dated by TCRdb to the late 2010s). With respect to the entire study: Mean age, gender distribution, total cell number and subset yield were not different between patients and healthy donors. A total of 107,917,701 sorted cells were examined across all samples, and the number of cells per subset was strongly correlated with RNA yield. In the study, recently diagnosed type 1 diabetes patients and matched healthy donors were compared on the TCRB repertoires of their sorted circulating CD4+ T cell subsets. Naive and central memory subsets were obtained from all 30 or so donors, but regulatory and stem cell-like memory subsets were isolated from only 8 patients and roughly 8 healthy donors. On the study overall, not on this receptor specifically: Because the HLA sub-analyses included only small numbers of individuals, any influence of HLA type on TCRB rearrangement was left unresolved. At VDJ recombination sites, patients with type 1 diabetes made fewer insertions and deleted more nucleotides, a pattern implying thymic rearrangement abnormalities. Because cDNA was sequenced instead of genomic DNA, highly expressing activated cells could be over-represented, though the groups showed no difference in activation or CD3 levels. PCR might favor shorter templates, but patient and control samples were amplified and corrected together, so any skew would affect both groups equally. Naive, central memory and regulatory TCRB repertoires appeared to be more similar among patients than among healthy donors. Type 1 diabetes patients showed a moderate but significant shortening of TCRB CDR3 length in all four CD4+ subsets.

A single peripheral blood draw of approximately 110 mL on average was collected from each donor into heparinised tubes. Using a panel that included CD45RO, CCR7, CD25, CD127, CD95 and CD27, naive, central memory, regulatory and stem cell-like memory CD4+ T cells were sorted on a BD FACSAria II. A purity above 98% was achieved for all sorted populations. PBMCs were isolated immediately by Lymphoprep density gradient centrifugation and stained directly without culture. To minimize batch effects, samples were stained and sorted in pairs, one healthy donor with one patient per experiment. This clone was found a few times. Its antigen has not been determined. No much larger clone exists at a distance of one base, and base qualities are not known. Trimming leaves V shorter by 7 bases and J shorter by 3 bases, with the junction holding 5 bases beyond the gene matches. The CDR3 goes from the cysteine to the phenylalanine over 13 residues. Kept here is only the CDR3 DNA, which spans 39 bases and is read in frame from base 1. Taken from the germline V gene, the CDR1 and CDR2 loops are SQVTM and ANQGSEA.

The High Capacity cDNA Reverse Transcription Kit was used to reverse transcribe all of the isolated RNA, meaning that expressed TCRB transcripts were what got sequenced. Deep immunoSEQ sequencing was performed on naive, central memory and regulatory T cell samples, with an average of roughly 3.6 million total reads per sample. After sorted cells were lysed in RLT buffer, RNA was extracted with DNase-treated RNeasy Micro or Mini kits, with the choice depending on cell number. To prevent cross-contamination, every cell subset was processed on its own, while patient and healthy donor samples were processed together. The immunoSEQ multiplex PCR was used to amplify TCRB sequences from cDNA, generating 87-bp fragments that spanned the CDR3 region. Sequencing of the amplicons was performed on the Illumina HiSeq platform. In the source study's methods: PCR bias was corrected computationally using synthetic template baselines, and reads within Hamming distance 2 were collapsed, with unmergeable singletons discarded. Reads were aligned to IMGT to assign V, D and J genes, CDR3 length, and insertions or deletions at six rearrangement sites. Within each subset, clonotype counts were normalized to sorted cell number, after which true diversity and Gini coefficients were computed with the tcR R package. The overlap coefficient, calculated on TCRB nucleotide sequences, was used to quantify repertoire sharing. TCRdb holds this immuneACCESS table with in-frame rearrangements only. Some clones are missing; in checked studies, unresolved V genes explain under half, and the rest has no known cause. V and J calls and clone size are those listed in that table; D and trimming were worked out from the DNA. The sample data list roughly 150,000 clones, and 6.5% to 9.5% of these were observed just once. The top ten hold approximately 0.85% of the sample.

The sample was central memory CD4+ T cells from blood. The TCR comes from a middle-aged woman with type 1 diabetes. The chain couples TRBV29-1 to TRBJ2-7; TRBD1 aligns with 11 central bases. The nucleotide sequence reads TGCAGCGCCGGGACAGGGGGTAACTACGAGCAGTACTTC. It is translated as CSAGTGGNYEQYF.